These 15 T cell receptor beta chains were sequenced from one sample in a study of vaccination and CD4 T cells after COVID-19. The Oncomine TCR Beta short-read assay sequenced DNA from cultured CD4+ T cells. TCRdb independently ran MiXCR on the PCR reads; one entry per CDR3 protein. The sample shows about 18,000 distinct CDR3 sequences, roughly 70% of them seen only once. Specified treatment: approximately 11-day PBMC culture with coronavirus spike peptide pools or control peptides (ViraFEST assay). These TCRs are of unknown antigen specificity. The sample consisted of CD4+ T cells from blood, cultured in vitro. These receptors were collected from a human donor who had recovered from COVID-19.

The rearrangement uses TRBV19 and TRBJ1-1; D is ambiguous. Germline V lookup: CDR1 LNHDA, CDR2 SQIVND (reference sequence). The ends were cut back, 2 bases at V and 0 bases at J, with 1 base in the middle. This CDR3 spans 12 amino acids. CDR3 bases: TGTGCCAGTAGTATATTGAACACTGAAGCTTTCTTT. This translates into CASSILNTEAFF.

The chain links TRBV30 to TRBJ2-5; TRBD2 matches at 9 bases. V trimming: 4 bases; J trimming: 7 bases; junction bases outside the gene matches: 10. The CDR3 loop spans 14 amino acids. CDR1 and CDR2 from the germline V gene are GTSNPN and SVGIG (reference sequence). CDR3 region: CAWILSSGEGTQYF. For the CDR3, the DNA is TGTGCCTGGATACTATCTAGCGGGGAAGGGACCCAGTACTTC.

The CDR3 bases are TGTGCCAGCAGCTTAAAAGACCGCTCCTACGAGCAGTACTTC. Translation: CASSLKDRSYEQYF. The chain couples TRBV7-8 to TRBJ2-7; D is unclear. CDR1 is SGHVS, CDR2 FQNEAQ, per germline. V was shortened by 2 bases and J by 0 bases, with 8 bases between the two germline ends. This CDR3 comprises 14 residues.

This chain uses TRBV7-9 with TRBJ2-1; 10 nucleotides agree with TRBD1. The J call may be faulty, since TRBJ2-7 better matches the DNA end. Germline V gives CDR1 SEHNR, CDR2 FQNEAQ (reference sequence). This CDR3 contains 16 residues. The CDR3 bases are TGTGCCAGCAGCTTAGGACACGGGACAGGGGTCCACGAGCAGTACTTC. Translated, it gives CASSLGHGTGVHEQYF.

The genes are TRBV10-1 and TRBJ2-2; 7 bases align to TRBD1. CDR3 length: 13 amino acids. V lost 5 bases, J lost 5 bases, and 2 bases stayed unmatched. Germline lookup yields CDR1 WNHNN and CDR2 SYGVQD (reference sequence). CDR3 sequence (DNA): TGCGCCAGCAGTCACAGGGGAACCGGGGAGCTGTTTTTT. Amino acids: CASSHRGTGELFF.

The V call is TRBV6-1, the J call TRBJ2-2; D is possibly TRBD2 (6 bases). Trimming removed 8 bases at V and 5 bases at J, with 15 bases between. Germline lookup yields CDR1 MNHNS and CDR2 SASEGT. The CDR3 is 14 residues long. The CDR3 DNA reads TGTGCCAGCTGGAATAGCGGACAAACCGGGGAGCTGTTTTTT. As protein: CASWNSGQTGELFF.

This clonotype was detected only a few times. The CDR3, as DNA: TGTGCCAGCGACGAATGGCTAAGCGGGGGGGAGAGCAATCAGCCCCAGCATTTT. Protein: CASDEWLSGGESNQPQHF. The rearrangement uses TRBV27 and TRBJ1-5; D may be TRBD1 (5 bases). CDR3 length: 18 residues. Looked up from germline, CDR1 is MNHEY and CDR2 is SMNVEV (reference sequence). V lost 8 bases and J 1 base, leaving 24 bases between the germline ends.

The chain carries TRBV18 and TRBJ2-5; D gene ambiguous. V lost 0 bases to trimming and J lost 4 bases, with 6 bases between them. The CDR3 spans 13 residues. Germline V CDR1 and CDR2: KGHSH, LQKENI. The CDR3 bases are TGTGCCAGCTCACCACCGGTTAGAGAGACCCAGTACTTC. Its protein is CASSPPVRETQYF.

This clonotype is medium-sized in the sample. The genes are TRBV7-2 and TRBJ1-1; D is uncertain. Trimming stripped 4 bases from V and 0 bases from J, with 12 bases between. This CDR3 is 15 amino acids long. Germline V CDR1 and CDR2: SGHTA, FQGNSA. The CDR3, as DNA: TGTGCCAGCAGCTCTAACCCCCAGGTGAACACTGAAGCTTTCTTT. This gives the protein CASSSNPQVNTEAFF.

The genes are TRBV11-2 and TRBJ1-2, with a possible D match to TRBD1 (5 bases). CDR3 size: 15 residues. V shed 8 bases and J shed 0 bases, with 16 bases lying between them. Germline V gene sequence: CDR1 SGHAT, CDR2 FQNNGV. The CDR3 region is CASSPRGKTNYGYTF. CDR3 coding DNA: TGTGCCAGCTCTCCTCGGGGCAAAACTAACTATGGCTACACCTTC.

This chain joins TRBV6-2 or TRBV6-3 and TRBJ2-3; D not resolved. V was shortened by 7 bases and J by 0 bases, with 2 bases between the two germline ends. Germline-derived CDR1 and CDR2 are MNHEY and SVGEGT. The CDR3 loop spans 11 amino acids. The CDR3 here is CASTSTDTQYF. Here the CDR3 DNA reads TGTGCCAGCACTAGCACAGATACGCAGTATTTT.

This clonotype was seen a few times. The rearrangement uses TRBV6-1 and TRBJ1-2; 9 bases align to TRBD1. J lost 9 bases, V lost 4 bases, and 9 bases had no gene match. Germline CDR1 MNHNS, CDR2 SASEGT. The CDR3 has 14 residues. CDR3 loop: CASSGRGTGPSYTF. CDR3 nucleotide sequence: TGTGCCAGCAGTGGGCGGGGGACAGGGCCTAGCTACACCTTC.

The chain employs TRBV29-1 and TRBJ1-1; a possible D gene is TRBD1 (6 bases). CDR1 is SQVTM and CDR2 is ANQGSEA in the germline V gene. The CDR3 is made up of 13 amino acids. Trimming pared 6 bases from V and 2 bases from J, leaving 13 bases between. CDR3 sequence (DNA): TGCAGCGTCGACCCGGACAGTAACACTGAAGCTTTCTTT. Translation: CSVDPDSNTEAFF.

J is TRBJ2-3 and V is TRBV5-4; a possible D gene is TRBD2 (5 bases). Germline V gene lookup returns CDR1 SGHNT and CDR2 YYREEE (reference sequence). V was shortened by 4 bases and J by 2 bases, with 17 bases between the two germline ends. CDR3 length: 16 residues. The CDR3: CASSLRLWTSTDTQYF. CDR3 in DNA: TGTGCCAGCAGCCTTCGACTCTGGACTTCCACAGATACGCAGTATTTT.

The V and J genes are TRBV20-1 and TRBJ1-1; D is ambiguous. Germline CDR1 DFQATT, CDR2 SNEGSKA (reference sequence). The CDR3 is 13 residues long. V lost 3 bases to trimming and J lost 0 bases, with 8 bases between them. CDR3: CSASSAMNTEAFF. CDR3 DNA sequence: TGCAGTGCTAGTTCCGCTATGAACACTGAAGCTTTCTTT.